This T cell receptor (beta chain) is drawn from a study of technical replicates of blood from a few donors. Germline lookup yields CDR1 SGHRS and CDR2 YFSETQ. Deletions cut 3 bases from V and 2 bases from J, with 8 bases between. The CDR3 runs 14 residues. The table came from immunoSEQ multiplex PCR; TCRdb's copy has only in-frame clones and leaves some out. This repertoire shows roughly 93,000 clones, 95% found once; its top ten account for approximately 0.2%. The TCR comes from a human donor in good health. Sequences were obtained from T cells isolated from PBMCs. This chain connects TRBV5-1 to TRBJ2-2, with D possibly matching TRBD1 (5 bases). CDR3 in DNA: TGCGCCAGCAGCTCGCAGGGAAACACCGGGGAGCTGTTTTTT. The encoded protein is CASSSQGNTGELFF.